These 13 T cell receptor beta chains came from one sample sequenced in a study of response to subunit inactivated influenza vaccine. TCRdb called the RT-PCR reads again in MiXCR, with one record for every CDR3 protein. In the table there are around 790,000 distinct CDR3 sequences, about 20% of which are singletons. The specimen comprised PBMCs from blood, sampled 5 days after vaccination. Receptors were obtained from a man aged 45 to 65 who received an inactivated influenza vaccine.

Regarding this clonotype: One end of the junction fails to match germline, which may point to a read error. The CDR3 region is CAGSERGQGDGYTF. The CDR3, as DNA: TGTGCCGGCAGTGAAAGGGGACAGGGAGATGGCTACACCTTC. This sequence joins TRBV2 and TRBJ1-2; 9 nucleotides match TRBD1. The CDR3 extends over 14 amino acids. The V gene's germline CDR1 is SNHLY and CDR2 FYNNEI.

This clonotype was observed a handful of times. The gene calls are TRBV7-6 and TRBJ2-1, with 11 bases identical to TRBD2. Trimming removed 5 bases from V and 0 bases from J; junction bases left unmatched: 12. Germline lookup yields CDR1 SGHVS and CDR2 FNYEAQ. The CDR3 consists of 19 residues. The CDR3 spells CASSHSGRAESSSYNEQFF. The DNA for the CDR3 is TGTGCCAGCAGCCATAGCGGGAGGGCCGAATCAAGCTCCTACAATGAGCAGTTCTTC.

The chain combines TRBV7-9 with TRBJ2-7; D remains ambiguous. The CDR3 has 15 residues. Germline V lookup: CDR1 SEHNR, CDR2 FQNEAQ (reference sequence). V shed 3 bases and J shed 0 bases, with 12 bases lying between them. The CDR3 loop reads CASSFGATDSYEQYF. DNA of the CDR3: TGTGCCAGCAGCTTCGGAGCGACGGACTCCTACGAGCAGTACTTC.

This clonotype occurred a few times. J is TRBJ2-3 and V is TRBV6-2 or TRBV6-3; D remains ambiguous. V was pared by 6 bases and J by 4 bases, with 17 bases between. The CDR3 is 15 residues long. Per the germline V gene, CDR1 is MNHEY and CDR2 is SVGEGT. CDR3 region: CASSLGVGRADTQYF. DNA of the CDR3: TGTGCCAGCAGCCTCGGAGTTGGCCGGGCAGATACGCAGTATTTT.

The chain uses TRBV5-1 and TRBJ2-1; 11 nucleotides line up with TRBD2. The ends lost 3 bases at V and 9 bases at J; junction bases unmatched: 8. Germline loops: CDR1 SGHRS, CDR2 YFSETQ. This CDR3 has 15 amino acids. The CDR3 sequence is CASSSVAGGALEQFF. In DNA, the CDR3 is TGCGCCAGCAGCTCCGTAGCGGGGGGGGCTCTTGAGCAGTTCTTC.

The rearrangement joins TRBV10-3 to TRBJ2-5; 13 bases align to TRBD2. CDR3 size: 17 residues. V was pared by 2 bases and J by 0 bases, with 3 bases of the junction left unmatched. Per germline, CDR1 ENHRY and CDR2 SYGVKD. This CDR3 is CAISEPTSGGDQETQYF. CDR3 DNA sequence: TGTGCCATCAGTGAGCCCACTAGCGGGGGGGACCAAGAGACCCAGTACTTC.

The chain recombines TRBV6-2 or TRBV6-3 with TRBJ2-7, with D perhaps TRBD1 or TRBD2 (5 bases each). CDR3 size: 15 residues. Germline V gene lookup returns CDR1 MNHEY and CDR2 SVGEGT. V shed 5 bases and J shed 2 bases, with 16 bases lying between them. The CDR3 here is CASSATGRMTYEQYF. In DNA form, the CDR3 reads TGTGCCAGCAGTGCCACGGGGCGGATGACCTACGAGCAGTACTTC.

CDR3 sequence reads: CASSLGAGLAGGFGTQYF. The CDR3, as DNA: TGTGCCAGCAGCTTAGGGGCTGGGCTAGCGGGAGGTTTCGGGACCCAGTACTTC. The V gene is TRBV11-2, the J gene TRBJ2-5; 11 bases agree with TRBD2. In germline, CDR1 is SGHAT, CDR2 FQNNGV. This CDR3 is built from 18 residues. The J segment lost 7 bases and the V segment lost 1 base, leaving 14 bases of the junction unmatched.

This clonotype has just a few counts. The rearrangement joins TRBV12-3 or TRBV12-4 to TRBJ1-6; 7 bases fit TRBD1. V shed 5 bases, J shed 8 bases, and the junction held 6 bases outside the gene matches. This CDR3 has 14 residues. The CDR3 loop reads CASSNQGVYSPLHF. The CDR3 coding sequence is TGTGCCAGCAGTAATCAGGGGGTTTATTCACCCCTCCACTTT.

This clonotype was seen only once. This chain connects TRBV7-2 to TRBJ2-1, with unresolved D. The germline gives CDR1 SGHTA, CDR2 FQGNSA. CDR3 size: 14 residues. Trimming left V 5 bases short and J 0 bases short, with 8 bases between. The CDR3 region is CASSPTFSYNEQFF. In DNA, the CDR3 is TGTGCCAGCAGCCCAACCTTCTCCTACAATGAGCAGTTCTTC.

This chain uses TRBV10-3 with TRBJ2-7; D unclear. The length of the CDR3 is 15 residues. Trimming pared 0 bases from V and 0 bases from J, leaving 9 bases between. The germline V gene encodes CDR1 ENHRY and CDR2 SYGVKD. Here the CDR3 reads CAISESAASSYEQYF. CDR3 DNA sequence: TGTGCCATCAGTGAGTCGGCTGCGAGCTCCTACGAGCAGTACTTC.

The chain combines TRBV27 with TRBJ2-7; 9 bases agree with TRBD1. The germline V gene encodes CDR1 MNHEY and CDR2 SMNVEV (reference sequence). Losses at the gene ends were 6 bases for V and 5 bases for J; bases not matched to a gene: 8. The CDR3 is 14 residues long. The CDR3 region is CASSPDRGVDEQYF. DNA for the CDR3: TGTGCCAGCAGCCCGGACAGGGGTGTGGACGAGCAGTACTTC.

The chain joins TRBV6-1 to TRBJ1-5; D is perhaps TRBD1 (6 bases). This CDR3 is 13 amino acids long. With 2 bases removed from V and 6 bases from J, the gap between germline ends came to 8 bases. Germline assignment: CDR1 MNHNS and CDR2 SASEGT. CDR3 nucleotides: TGTGCCAGCAGTGAAAGAGGGGGTCAGCCCCAGCATTTT. Its translation: CASSERGGQPQHF.